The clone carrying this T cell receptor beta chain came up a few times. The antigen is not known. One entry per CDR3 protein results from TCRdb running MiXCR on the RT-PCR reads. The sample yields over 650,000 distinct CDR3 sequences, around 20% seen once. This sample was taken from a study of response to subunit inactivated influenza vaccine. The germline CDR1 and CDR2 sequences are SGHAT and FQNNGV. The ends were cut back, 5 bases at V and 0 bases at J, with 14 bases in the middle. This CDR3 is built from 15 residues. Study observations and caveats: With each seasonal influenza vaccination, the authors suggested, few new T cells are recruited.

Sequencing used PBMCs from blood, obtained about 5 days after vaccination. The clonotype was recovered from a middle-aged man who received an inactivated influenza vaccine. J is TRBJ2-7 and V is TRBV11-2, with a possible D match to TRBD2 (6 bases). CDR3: CASSPEGRGSYEQYF. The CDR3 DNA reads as TGTGCCAGCAGCCCCGAGGGGCGGGGCTCCTACGAGCAGTACTTC.